Listed below are T cell receptor beta chains from one sample, sequenced in a study of T cells in Graves' hyperthyroidism and ophthalmopathy. A single record per CDR3 protein comes from TCRdb applying MiXCR to the multiplex PCR reads. The sample holds approximately 620,000 distinct CDR3 sequences, 14% seen once. The sequenced material came from blood. These receptors all stem from a woman aged 25 to 45 with Graves' hyperthyroidism that later progressed to Graves' ophthalmopathy. Each CDR3 is given with its conserved first and last residue. A D gene is named only where the DNA matches it firmly. A row's size may be missing; if present it is once, few, many or a size class.

j_call | clone_size | v_call | d_call | cdr3_aa | cdr3_nt
TRBJ1-6 | many | TRBV6-1 | NA | CASTDGLYNSPLHF | TGTGCCAGCACTGACGGCCTCTATAATTCACCCCTCCACTTT
TRBJ2-5 | many | TRBV30 | NA | CAWDGRIAGTQYF | TGTGCCTGGGATGGACGGATCGCGGGGACCCAGTACTTC
TRBJ1-1 | NA | TRBV6-6 | NA | CASSYPGYTEAFF | TGTGCCAGCAGTTACCCGGGCTACACTGAAGCTTTCTTT
TRBJ1-3 | many | TRBV29-1 | NA | CSVHGAGNTIYF | TGCAGCGTACATGGGGCTGGAAACACCATATATTTT
TRBJ1-2 | many | TRBV24-1 | NA | CATSDLQQGHTF | TGTGCCACCAGTGATTTGCAGCAGGGTCACACCTTC
TRBJ2-3 | few | TRBV5-5 | NA | CASSLSLSMADTQYF | TGTGCCAGCAGCCTCAGTTTATCAATGGCAGATACGCAGTATTTT
TRBJ2-7 | few | TRBV6-1 | NA | CASSEVGTIEQYF | TGTGCCAGCAGTGAAGTGGGGACAATCGAGCAGTACTTC
TRBJ1-1 | NA | TRBV11-1 | NA | CASSLSQITEAFF | TGTGCCAGCAGCCTCAGCCAAATTACTGAAGCTTTCTTT
TRBJ2-7 | many | TRBV5-1 | TRBD2 | CASSLPSGGPGEQYF | TGCGCCAGCAGCTTGCCTTCGGGAGGGCCCGGGGAGCAGTACTTC
TRBJ1-2 | many | TRBV6-1 | TRBD1 | CASSHPGRGLDYGYTF | TGTGCCAGCAGCCACCCCGGGAGGGGGCTTGACTATGGCTACACCTTC
TRBJ1-2 | many | TRBV30 | NA | CAWSGLGAIGYTF | TGTGCCTGGAGTGGTCTGGGGGCGATTGGCTACACCTTC
TRBJ1-1 | NA | TRBV7-2 | NA | CASSLASSGTEAFF | TGTGCCAGCAGTTTAGCTTCCAGTGGCACTGAAGCTTTCTTT
TRBJ2-7 | few | TRBV29-1 | NA | CSVVTAYEQYF | TGCAGCGTTGTAACCGCCTACGAGCAGTACTTC
TRBJ1-6 | NA | TRBV10-3 | TRBD1 | CAISESRTGGVYSSPLHF | TGTGCCATCAGTGAGTCCAGAACAGGGGGCGTCTATAGTTCACCCCTCCACTTT
TRBJ2-1 | NA | TRBV7-8 | TRBD2 | CASSSRLRLAGVYNEQFF | TGTGCCAGCAGCTCCCGGCTTCGGTTAGCGGGGGTCTACAATGAGCAGTTCTTC
TRBJ2-2 | NA | TRBV9 | TRBD2 | CASSVASGRNTGELFF | TGTGCCAGCAGCGTCGCTAGCGGGAGGAACACCGGGGAGCTGTTTTTT
TRBJ1-2 | NA | TRBV7-8 | NA | CASSLEPNGYTF | TGTGCCAGCAGCTTGGAGCCGAATGGCTACACCTTC
TRBJ2-3 | many | TRBV18 | NA | CASSPPATDTQYF | TGTGCCAGCTCACCACCCGCCACAGATACGCAGTATTTT
TRBJ2-1 | many | TRBV12-3/TRBV12-4 | TRBD2 | CASSRLMTSSSDGEFF | TGTGCCAGCAGTCGACTTATGACTAGCTCCTCGGATGGGGAGTTCTTC
TRBJ1-1 | NA | TRBV27 | NA | CASSLSEAGVNSAFF | TGTGCCAGCAGTTTATCGGAGGCAGGGGTAAATTCGGCTTTCTTT
TRBJ1-2 | NA | TRBV14 | NA | CASSQGALGGYGYTF | TGTGCCAGCAGCCAAGGAGCTTTGGGGGGATATGGCTACACCTTC
TRBJ2-2 | many | TRBV5-1 | TRBD2 | CASSLASGSPGELFF | TGCGCCAGCAGCTTGGCCAGCGGGAGTCCCGGGGAGCTGTTTTTT
TRBJ1-3 | many | TRBV18 | TRBD1 | CASYTQGASGNTIYF | TGTGCCAGCTACACACAGGGGGCCTCTGGAAACACCATATATTTT
TRBJ1-1 | many | TRBV4-2 | NA | CASSQSRDRNTEAFF | TGTGCCAGCAGCCAAAGCCGGGACCGGAACACTGAAGCTTTCTTT
TRBJ2-7 | many | TRBV5-8 | NA | CASSLGQDKTTWEQYF | TGTGCCAGCAGCTTGGGACAGGACAAAACCACGTGGGAGCAGTACTTC
TRBJ2-1 | few | TRBV20-1 | NA | CSARGTAEASSYNEQFF | TGCAGTGCTAGAGGGACAGCGGAGGCGAGCTCCTACAATGAGCAGTTCTTC
TRBJ1-1 | many | TRBV5-1 | NA | CASSLEYTEAFF | TGCGCCAGCAGCTTAGAGTACACTGAAGCTTTCTTT
TRBJ2-5 | many | TRBV6-1 | TRBD1 | CAIRTGGETQYF | TGTGCCATCCGGACAGGGGGAGAGACCCAGTACTTC
TRBJ2-7 | many | TRBV28 | TRBD1 | CASSTPGQGPYEQYF | TGTGCCAGCAGTACCCCGGGACAGGGGCCCTACGAGCAGTACTTC
TRBJ2-5 | many | TRBV10-3 | TRBD2 | CAISEGGRVQETQYF | TGTGCCATCAGTGAAGGCGGGAGAGTTCAAGAGACCCAGTACTTC
TRBJ2-3 | many | TRBV6-2/TRBV6-3 | NA | CASSTSEEGSTDTQYF | TGTGCCAGCAGTACTTCCGAGGAGGGCAGCACAGATACGCAGTATTTT
TRBJ2-3 | many | TRBV27 | TRBD2 | CASTSLAGVGTDTQYF | TGTGCCAGCACCTCCTTAGCGGGAGTGGGCACAGATACGCAGTATTTT